This T cell receptor beta chain was captured by sequencing in a study of type 1 regulatory T cells. Looking at the study overall: T-allo10 is an in vitro-generated, Tr1-enriched CD4 T cell product specific for alloantigen.

TCRdb reprocessed the reads via MiXCR and lists one record per CDR3 protein. The data show approximately 97,000 distinct CDR3 sequences, 31% seen once. The CDR3 is 14 residues long. V shed 4 bases, J shed 0 bases, and the junction held 2 bases outside the gene matches. Germline-derived CDR1 and CDR2 are SGHRS and YFSETQ. This sequence joins TRBV5-1 and TRBJ1-1; 8 bases map to TRBD1. Specimen: CD4+ T cells, either the whole sample or a sorted fraction (not recorded which). The sequence derives from a human donor in good health. CDR3 in amino acids: CASSQGQVNTEAFF. The DNA for the CDR3 is TGCGCCAGCAGCCAGGGACAGGTGAACACTGAAGCTTTCTTT. The full variable domain, completed using reference TRBV5-1 and TRBJ1-1, is KAGVTQTPRYLIKTRGQQVTLSCSPISGHRSVSWYQQTPGQGLQFLFEYFSETQRNKGNFPGRFSGRQFSNSRSEMNVSTLELGDSALYLCASSQGQVNTEAFFGQGTRLTVV.